This is a list of T cell receptor beta chains from one sample in a study of blood T cell repertoires in COVID-19. Only in-frame clones appear in the TCRdb table, and some are missing; sequencing was by immunoSEQ multiplex PCR. The table lists a few hundred thousand clones, 91% of them singletons. Sequenced input: PBMCs or T cells enriched from blood (not recorded which). The receptor set was obtained from a human donor in a cohort exposed to, infected with or recovered from COVID-19 (not recorded which). The donor label of this sample is uncertain. Each CDR3 is given with its conserved first and last residue. D genes are given only for firm matches. The size of a clone is reported for some rows only, either as once, few or many, or as a class for expanded clones.

J gene,V gene,D gene,clone size,CDR3 protein,CDR3 DNA
TRBJ1-5,TRBV4-3,.,.,CASSQVRAGQPQHF,TGCGCCAGCAGCCAAGTCAGGGCAGGACAGCCCCAGCATTTT
TRBJ1-1,TRBV6-5,.,.,CASRPGEEAEAFF,TGTGCCAGCAGGCCCGGGGAAGAAGCTGAAGCTTTCTTT
TRBJ1-4,TRBV7-2,.,.,CASSLVAATNEKLFF,TGTGCCAGCAGCTTAGTAGCAGCAACTAATGAAAAACTGTTTTTT
TRBJ1-1,TRBV21-1,.,.,CASSKDGQGAGYGTEAFF,TGTGCCAGCAGCAAAGATGGGCAGGGGGCCGGTTACGGCACTGAAGCTTTCTTT
TRBJ1-1,TRBV6-5,.,once,CASSYSARGNTEAFF,TGTGCCAGCAGTTACTCGGCGAGAGGGAACACTGAAGCTTTCTTT
TRBJ1-1,TRBV12-3/TRBV12-4,.,once,CASSLDRIEAFF,TGTGCCAGCAGTTTAGACAGAATTGAAGCTTTCTTT
TRBJ1-4,TRBV19,.,.,CASSISRSPTNEKLFF,TGTGCCAGTAGTATATCCAGAAGTCCAACTAATGAAAAACTGTTTTTT
TRBJ1-3,TRBV7-6,.,.,CASSLAQVTGNTIYF,TGTGCCAGCAGCTTAGCACAGGTGACTGGAAACACCATATATTTT
TRBJ1-3,TRBV6-5,.,.,CASSYSRSGARNTIYF,TGTGCCAGCAGTTATTCCCGGTCAGGGGCCAGAAACACCATATATTTT
TRBJ1-2,TRBV30,.,.,CAWSPTRLDGYTF,TGTGCCTGGAGTCCGACGCGGCTCGATGGCTACACCTTC
TRBJ1-1,TRBV6-5,.,.,CASSRRWAEAFF,TGTGCCAGCAGTCGGAGGTGGGCTGAAGCTTTCTTT
TRBJ1-3,TRBV30,.,.,CAWRWGAGNTIYF,TGTGCCTGGAGATGGGGAGCTGGAAACACCATATATTTT
TRBJ2-5,TRBV11-2,.,.,CASSLAYREQETQYF,TGTGCCAGCAGCTTAGCATACAGGGAGCAAGAGACCCAGTACTTC
TRBJ2-7,TRBV7-9,TRBD1,.,CASRAARGGQYF,TGTGCCAGCAGGGCCGCGCGAGGGGGCCAGTACTTC
TRBJ1-4,TRBV7-2,.,.,CASTGRAGEKLFF,TGTGCCAGCACGGGAAGAGCAGGTGAAAAACTGTTTTTT
TRBJ2-1,TRBV30,TRBD2,.,CAWSNQRGATQNEQFF,TGTGCCTGGAGTAACCAGCGGGGGGCTACTCAGAATGAGCAGTTCTTC
TRBJ1-4,TRBV15,.,.,CATSRDLGDEKLFF,TGTGCCACCAGCAGAGACCTGGGCGATGAAAAACTGTTTTTT
TRBJ1-2,TRBV7-9,TRBD1,.,CASSHARPGQRIDGYTF,TGTGCCAGCAGCCACGCCCGCCCGGGACAGAGAATCGATGGCTACACCTTC
TRBJ1-1,TRBV18,.,.,CASSPTEDGNTEAFF,TGTGCCAGCTCACCAACCGAGGATGGAAACACTGAAGCTTTCTTT
TRBJ2-7,TRBV25-1,.,.,CASNQRGGIYEQYF,TGTGCCAGCAACCAAAGGGGGGGCATTTACGAGCAGTACTTC
TRBJ2-5,TRBV14,.,.,CASSHGQRVLVEETQYF,TGTGCCAGCAGCCACGGACAGCGAGTTTTGGTTGAAGAGACCCAGTACTTC
TRBJ2-3,TRBV9,TRBD1,.,CASSVGRTGFIGATDTQYF,TGTGCCAGCAGCGTAGGCAGGACAGGATTCATCGGGGCCACAGATACGCAGTATTTT
TRBJ1-2,TRBV5-6,.,.,CASSLGGLGYTF,TGTGCCAGCAGCTTGGGGGGGCTTGGCTACACCTTC
TRBJ1-6,TRBV7-9,TRBD1,.,CASDRGDNSPLHF,TGTGCCAGCGACAGGGGAGATAATTCACCCCTCCACTTT
TRBJ2-5,TRBV24-1,TRBD2,.,CATGTIAGGLETQYF,TGTGCCACTGGGACGATAGCGGGGGGCCTGGAGACCCAGTACTTC
TRBJ2-3,TRBV6-2/TRBV6-3,TRBD2,.,CASSSPRAGVGSTDTQYF,TGTGCCAGCAGCTCTCCACGAGCGGGGGTAGGCAGTACAGATACGCAGTATTTT
TRBJ1-1,TRBV20-1,.,.,CSASLPQENTEAFF,TGCAGTGCTAGTCTCCCTCAGGAGAACACTGAAGCTTTCTTT
TRBJ2-5,TRBV5-1,.,.,CASSFHAGGVMETQYF,TGCGCCAGCAGCTTCCACGCCGGCGGGGTAATGGAGACCCAGTACTTC
TRBJ2-5,TRBV2,TRBD2,.,CASSERTSLETQYF,TGTGCCAGCAGTGAGAGGACTAGCTTGGAGACCCAGTACTTC
TRBJ1-1,TRBV27,.,.,CASRGGTTEAFF,TGTGCCAGCAGGGGGGGGACCACTGAAGCTTTCTTT
TRBJ2-3,TRBV18,TRBD2,.,CASSVSGGPPDTQYF,TGTGCCAGCTCGGTTAGCGGGGGGCCCCCAGATACGCAGTATTTT
TRBJ1-2,TRBV19,TRBD1,.,CASSPAAPGQGYGYTF,TGTGCCAGTAGTCCTGCCGCCCCGGGACAGGGCTATGGCTACACCTTC
TRBJ2-7,TRBV7-2,.,.,CASSLSGLLSYEQYF,TGTGCCAGCAGCCTTTCGGGACTGCTCTCCTACGAGCAGTACTTC
TRBJ1-4,TRBV5-1,TRBD1,.,CASSATGEGEKLFF,TGCGCCAGCAGCGCGACAGGGGAAGGGGAAAAACTGTTTTTT
TRBJ2-1,TRBV5-1,.,.,CASSGESSYNEQFF,TGCGCCAGCAGCGGAGAGAGCTCCTACAATGAGCAGTTCTTC
TRBJ2-5,TRBV9,.,.,CASSVGLRETQYF,TGTGCCAGCAGCGTAGGGCTGAGGGAGACCCAGTACTTC
TRBJ2-5,TRBV18,TRBD1,.,CASARDRGRETQYF,TGTGCCAGCGCCCGGGACAGGGGGCGAGAGACCCAGTACTTC
TRBJ1-3,TRBV7-2,.,.,CASSSWELNSENTIYF,TGTGCCAGCAGCTCATGGGAGTTGAATTCTGAAAACACCATATATTTT
TRBJ2-7,TRBV25-1,.,.,CASRPRSGSGSYEQYF,TGTGCCAGCAGACCCCGGTCGGGCAGCGGGTCCTACGAGCAGTACTTC
TRBJ1-1,TRBV27,.,.,CASSLATGNTEAFF,TGTGCCAGCAGTTTAGCAACGGGGAACACTGAAGCTTTCTTT
TRBJ2-3,TRBV9,TRBD2,.,CASSVTPLAGYSISTDTQYF,TGTGCCAGCAGCGTAACCCCCCTAGCGGGGTACTCAATAAGCACAGATACGCAGTATTTT
TRBJ1-6,TRBV28,TRBD1,.,CASSTGTGLNSPLHF,TGTGCCAGCAGTACCGGGACAGGCCTTAATTCACCCCTCCACTTT
TRBJ1-5,TRBV27,.,.,CASAREGLDQPQHF,TGTGCCAGCGCGAGAGAGGGATTGGATCAGCCCCAGCATTTT
TRBJ1-2,TRBV5-1,TRBD1,.,CASSYRGSNYGYTF,TGCGCCAGCAGTTACAGGGGTTCTAACTATGGCTACACCTTC
TRBJ2-5,TRBV24-1,.,.,CATSDRDNQETQYF,TGTGCCACCAGTGACAGGGACAACCAAGAGACCCAGTACTTC
TRBJ2-7,TRBV6-4,TRBD1,.,CASKPFGTGPYEQYF,TGTGCCAGCAAGCCTTTCGGGACAGGGCCTTACGAGCAGTACTTC
TRBJ1-3,TRBV19,TRBD1,once,CASRRQGTGNTIYF,TGTGCCAGTAGAAGACAGGGAACTGGAAACACCATATATTTT
TRBJ2-3,TRBV5-1,.,.,CASSLAEPLTDTQYF,TGCGCCAGCAGCTTAGCGGAACCACTCACAGATACGCAGTATTTT
TRBJ2-7,TRBV5-6,TRBD1,.,CASSLGQGGYEQYF,TGTGCCAGCAGCTTGGGACAGGGTGGCTACGAGCAGTACTTC
TRBJ1-6,TRBV6-5,.,once,CASTLGTENSPLHF,TGTGCCAGCACCCTCGGGACTGAAAATTCACCCCTCCACTTT
TRBJ2-1,TRBV9,.,.,CASSVVSLGGNEQFF,TGTGCCAGCAGCGTAGTTAGCCTAGGGGGTAATGAGCAGTTCTTC
TRBJ1-5,TRBV4-2,.,.,CASSQAGYGNQPQHF,TGTGCCAGCAGCCAAGCAGGCTACGGCAATCAGCCCCAGCATTTT
TRBJ2-7,TRBV24-1,TRBD1,.,CATTGGHYEQYF,TGTGCCACCACAGGGGGTCACTACGAGCAGTACTTC